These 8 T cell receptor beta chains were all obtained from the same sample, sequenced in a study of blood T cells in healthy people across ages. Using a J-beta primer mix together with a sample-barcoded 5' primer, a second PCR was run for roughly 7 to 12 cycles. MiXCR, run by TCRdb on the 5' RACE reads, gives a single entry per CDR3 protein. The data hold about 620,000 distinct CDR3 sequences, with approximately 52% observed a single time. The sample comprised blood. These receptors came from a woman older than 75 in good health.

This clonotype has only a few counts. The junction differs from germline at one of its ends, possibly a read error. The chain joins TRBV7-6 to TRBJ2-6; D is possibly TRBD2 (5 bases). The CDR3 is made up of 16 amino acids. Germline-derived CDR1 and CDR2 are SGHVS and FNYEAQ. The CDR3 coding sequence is TGCGCCAGCAGCTTAATTTCGGGGTCTGGGCCCAACGTCCTGACTTTC. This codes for CASSLISGSGPNVLTF.

CDR3 amino acids: CSKLQGCNEQFF. The CDR3 DNA is TGCAGCAAACTCCAGGGGTGTAATGAGCAGTTCTTC. The genes are TRBV29-1 and TRBJ2-1; perhaps TRBD1 as D (6 bases). The CDR3 covers 12 residues. V was shortened by 8 bases and J by 7 bases, with 15 bases between the two germline ends. The germline V gene has CDR1 SQVTM and CDR2 ANQGSEA.

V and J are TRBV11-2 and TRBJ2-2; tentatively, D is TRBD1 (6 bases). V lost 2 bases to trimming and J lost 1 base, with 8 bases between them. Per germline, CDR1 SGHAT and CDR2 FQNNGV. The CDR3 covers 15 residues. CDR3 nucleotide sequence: TGTGCCAGCAGCTTACGGACAGTGAACACCGGGGAGCTGTTTTTT. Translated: CASSLRTVNTGELFF.

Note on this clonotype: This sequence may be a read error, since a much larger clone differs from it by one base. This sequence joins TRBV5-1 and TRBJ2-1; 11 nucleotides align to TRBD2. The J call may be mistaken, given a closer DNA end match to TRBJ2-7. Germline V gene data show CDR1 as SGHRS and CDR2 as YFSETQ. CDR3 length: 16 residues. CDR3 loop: CASSYLAGGRNNEQYF. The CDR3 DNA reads TGCGCCAGCAGCTATCTAGCGGGAGGCAGGAACAATGAGCAGTACTTC.

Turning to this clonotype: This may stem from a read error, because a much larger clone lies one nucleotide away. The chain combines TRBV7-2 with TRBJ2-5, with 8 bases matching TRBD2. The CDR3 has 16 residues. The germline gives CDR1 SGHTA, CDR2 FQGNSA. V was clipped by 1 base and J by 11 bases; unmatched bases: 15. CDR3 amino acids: CASSLVVAGWGYEQYF. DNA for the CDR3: TGTGCCAGCAGCTTAGTTGTAGCGGGATGGGGGTATGAGCAGTACTTC.

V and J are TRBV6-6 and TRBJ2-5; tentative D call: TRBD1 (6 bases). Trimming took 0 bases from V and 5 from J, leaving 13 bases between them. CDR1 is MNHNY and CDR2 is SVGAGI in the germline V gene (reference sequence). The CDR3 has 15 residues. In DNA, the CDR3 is TGTGCCAGCAGTTACTCCAGGGGAGCCGGGGAGACCCAGTACTTC. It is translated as CASSYSRGAGETQYF.

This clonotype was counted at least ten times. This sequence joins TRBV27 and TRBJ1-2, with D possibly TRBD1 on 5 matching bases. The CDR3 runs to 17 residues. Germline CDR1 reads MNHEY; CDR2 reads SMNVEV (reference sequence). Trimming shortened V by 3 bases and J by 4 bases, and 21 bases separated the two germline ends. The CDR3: CASSFRGKRGSAYGYTF. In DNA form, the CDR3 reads TGTGCCAGCAGTTTTAGGGGTAAAAGGGGATCGGCCTATGGCTACACCTTC.

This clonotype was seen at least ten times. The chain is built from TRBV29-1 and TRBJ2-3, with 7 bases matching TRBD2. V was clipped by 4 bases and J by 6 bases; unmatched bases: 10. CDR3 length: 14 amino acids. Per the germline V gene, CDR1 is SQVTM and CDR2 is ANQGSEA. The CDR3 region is CSVAEGGSRDTQYF. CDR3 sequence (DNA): TGCAGCGTTGCTGAGGGAGGGTCAAGGGATACGCAGTATTTT.